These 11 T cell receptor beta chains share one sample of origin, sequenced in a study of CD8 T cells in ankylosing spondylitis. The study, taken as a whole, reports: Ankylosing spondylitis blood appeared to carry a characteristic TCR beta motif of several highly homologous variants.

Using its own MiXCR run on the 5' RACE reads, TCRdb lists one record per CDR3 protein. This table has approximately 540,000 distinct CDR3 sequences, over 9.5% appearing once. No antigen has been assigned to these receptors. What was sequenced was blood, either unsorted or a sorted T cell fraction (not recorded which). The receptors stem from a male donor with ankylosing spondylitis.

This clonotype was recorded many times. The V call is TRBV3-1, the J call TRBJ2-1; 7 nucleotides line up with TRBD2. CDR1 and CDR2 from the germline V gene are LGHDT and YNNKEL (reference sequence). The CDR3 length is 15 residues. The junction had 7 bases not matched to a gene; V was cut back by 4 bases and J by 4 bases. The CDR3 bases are TGTGCCAGCAGCCGGAGGGCGGGGGATTACAATGAGCAGTTCTTC. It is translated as CASSRRAGDYNEQFF.

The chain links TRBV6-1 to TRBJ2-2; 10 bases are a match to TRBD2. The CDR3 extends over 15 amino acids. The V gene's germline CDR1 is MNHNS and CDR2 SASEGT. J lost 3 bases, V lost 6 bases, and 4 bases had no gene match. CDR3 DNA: TGTGCCAGCAGGAGGCTAGCGGGAGACACCGGGGAGCTGTTTTTT. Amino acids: CASRRLAGDTGELFF.

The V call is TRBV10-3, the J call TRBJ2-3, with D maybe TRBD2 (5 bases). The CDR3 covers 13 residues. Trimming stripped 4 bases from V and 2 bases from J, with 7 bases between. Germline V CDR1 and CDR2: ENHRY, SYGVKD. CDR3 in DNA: TGTGCCATCAGTGGACTATCCACAGATACGCAGTATTTT. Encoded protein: CAISGLSTDTQYF.

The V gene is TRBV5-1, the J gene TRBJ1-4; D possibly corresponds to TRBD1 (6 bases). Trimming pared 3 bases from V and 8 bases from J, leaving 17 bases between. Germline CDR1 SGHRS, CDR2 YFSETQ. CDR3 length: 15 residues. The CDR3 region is CASSWGSGGQEKLFF. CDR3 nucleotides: TGCGCCAGCAGCTGGGGTTCGGGGGGCCAGGAAAAACTGTTTTTT.

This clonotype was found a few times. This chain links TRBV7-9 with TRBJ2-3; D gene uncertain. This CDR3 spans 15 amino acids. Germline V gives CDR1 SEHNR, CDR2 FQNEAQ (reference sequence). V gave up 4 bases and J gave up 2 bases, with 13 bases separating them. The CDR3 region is CASSSPFVDTDTQYF. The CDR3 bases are TGTGCCAGCAGCTCCCCGTTCGTCGACACAGATACGCAGTATTTT.

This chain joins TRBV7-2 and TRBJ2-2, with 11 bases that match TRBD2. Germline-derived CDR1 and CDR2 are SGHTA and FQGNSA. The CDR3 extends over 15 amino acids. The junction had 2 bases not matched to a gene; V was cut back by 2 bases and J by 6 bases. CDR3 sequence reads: CASSLIAGGSGELFF. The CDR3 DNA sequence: TGTGCCAGCAGCTTAATAGCGGGAGGGTCCGGGGAGCTGTTTTTT. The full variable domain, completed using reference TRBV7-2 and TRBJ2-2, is GAGVSQSPSNKVTEKGKDVELRCDPISGHTALYWYRQSLGQGLEFLIYFQGNSAPDKSGLPSDRFSAERTGGSVSTLTIQRTQQEDSAVYLCASSLIAGGSGELFFGEGSRLTVL.

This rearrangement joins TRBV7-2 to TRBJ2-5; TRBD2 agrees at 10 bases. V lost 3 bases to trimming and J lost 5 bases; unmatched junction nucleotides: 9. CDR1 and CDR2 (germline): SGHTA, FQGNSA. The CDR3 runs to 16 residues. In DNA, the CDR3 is TGTGCCAGCAGCTTGGTGATAGCGGGAGGCCGGGAGACCCAGTACTTC. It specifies CASSLVIAGGRETQYF.

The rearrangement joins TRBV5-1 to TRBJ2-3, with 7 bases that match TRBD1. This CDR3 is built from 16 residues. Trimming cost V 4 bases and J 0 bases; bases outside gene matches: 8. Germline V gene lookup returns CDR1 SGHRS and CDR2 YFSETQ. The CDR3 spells CASSADGTASTDTQYF. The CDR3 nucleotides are TGCGCCAGCAGCGCGGACGGGACAGCTAGCACAGATACGCAGTATTTT.

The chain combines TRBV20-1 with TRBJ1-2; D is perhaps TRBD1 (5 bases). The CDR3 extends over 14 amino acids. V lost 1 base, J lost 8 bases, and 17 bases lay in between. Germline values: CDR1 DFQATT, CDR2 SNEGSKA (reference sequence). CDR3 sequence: CSARVSPGAIGYTF. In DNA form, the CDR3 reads TGCAGTGCTAGAGTCTCCCCCGGGGCGATCGGCTACACCTTC.

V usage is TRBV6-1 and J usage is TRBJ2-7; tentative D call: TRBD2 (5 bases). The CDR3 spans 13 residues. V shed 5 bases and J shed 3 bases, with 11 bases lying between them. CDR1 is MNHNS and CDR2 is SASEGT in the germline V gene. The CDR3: CASSIQSGYEQYV. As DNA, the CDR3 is TGTGCCAGCAGTATCCAGAGCGGCTACGAGCAGTACGTC.

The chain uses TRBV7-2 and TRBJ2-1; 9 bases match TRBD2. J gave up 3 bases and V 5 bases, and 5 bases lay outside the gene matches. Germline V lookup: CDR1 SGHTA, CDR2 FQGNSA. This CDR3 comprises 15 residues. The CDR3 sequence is CASSRAGGNYNEQFF. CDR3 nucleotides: TGTGCCAGCAGCCGCGCGGGAGGGAACTACAATGAGCAGTTCTTC.